One and the same sample provided the 11 T cell receptor beta chains below, sequenced in a study of CD8 T cells in Susac syndrome. A quantity of about 0.45 to 1 ug RNA underwent reverse transcription using random hexamers. MiXCR, applied by TCRdb to the immunoSEQ multiplex PCR reads, yields one record per CDR3 protein. This sample has some 57,000 distinct CDR3 sequences, with around 90% found just once. Material: CD8+ T cells from PBMCs. Receptors were obtained from a human donor in good health.

The V call is TRBV14, the J call TRBJ2-2; D gene unclear. The CDR3 has 12 amino acids. From germline, CDR1 is SGHDN and CDR2 FVKESK. The germline V and J ends were trimmed by 5 bases and 8 bases, with 9 bases remaining between them. The CDR3 loop reads CASSSTGGELFF. CDR3 nucleotide sequence: TGTGCCAGCAGCTCAACCGGTGGGGAGCTGTTTTTT.

This clonotype has a handful of counts. The chain carries TRBV29-1 and TRBJ2-7, with D possibly being TRBD2 (5 bases). The germline V gene encodes CDR1 SQVTM and CDR2 ANQGSEA. This CDR3 has 12 amino acids. Trimming took off 0 bases at V and 4 bases at J, with 7 bases between the two ends. This CDR3 is CSVEERDYEQYF. For the CDR3, the DNA is TGCAGCGTTGAAGAGAGGGATTACGAGCAGTACTTC.

For the CDR3, the DNA is TGTGCCAGCAGCTTCGACAGGGGTTCTGGGGCCAACGTCCTGACTTTC. Translated, it gives CASSFDRGSGANVLTF. This chain uses TRBV7-9 with TRBJ2-6; 8 bases fit TRBD1. The V gene end was trimmed by 3 bases and the J gene end by 1 base; junction bases not matched to a gene: 2. The CDR3 totals 16 residues. Per germline, CDR1 SEHNR and CDR2 FQNEAQ (reference sequence).

V is TRBV12-5 and J is TRBJ2-2; D not certain. Germline CDR1 is LGHNT and CDR2 is FRNRAP. Trimming stripped 4 bases from V and 0 bases from J, with 18 bases between. The length of the CDR3 is 18 residues. The CDR3 DNA reads TGTGCTAGTGGTTGGTGGGTTTCAAGGCAGACGAACACCGGGGAGCTGTTTTTT. It specifies CASGWWVSRQTNTGELFF.

This chain links TRBV12-3 or TRBV12-4 with TRBJ2-2, with 8 nucleotides matching TRBD1. This CDR3 region has 15 residues. With V trimmed by 4 bases and J by 5 bases, 6 bases remained unmatched. The CDR3 nucleotides are TGTGCCAGCAGTTCCGGACAGGGCCGAACCGGGGAGCTGTTTTTT. Translated: CASSSGQGRTGELFF.

The rearrangement links TRBV6-2 or TRBV6-3 to TRBJ1-1; 7 bases align to TRBD1. V lost 4 bases to trimming and J lost 0 bases; unmatched junction nucleotides: 8. This CDR3 is built from 16 residues. From germline, CDR1 is MNHEY and CDR2 SVGEGT. The CDR3 loop is CASSSDLTGMNTEAFF. In nucleotides, the CDR3 is TGTGCCAGCAGTTCCGACCTGACAGGGATGAACACTGAAGCTTTCTTT.

The chain recombines TRBV20-1 with TRBJ2-3; D unresolved. This CDR3 comprises 15 residues. Trimming removed 5 bases from V and 1 base from J, with 16 bases in between. Germline V gene lookup returns CDR1 DFQATT and CDR2 SNEGSKA (reference sequence). The CDR3 sequence is CSAAVSRAGTDTQYF. CDR3 bases: TGCAGTGCTGCCGTCAGTCGGGCCGGCACAGATACGCAGTATTTT.

This chain uses TRBV14 with TRBJ1-1; 7 positions match TRBD1. Per germline, CDR1 SGHDN and CDR2 FVKESK. The V segment lost 5 bases and the J segment 3 bases; nucleotides outside the gene matches: 6. This CDR3 contains 14 residues. This CDR3 is CASSSRQGYTEAFF. CDR3 sequence (DNA): TGTGCCAGCAGCTCCAGACAGGGATACACTGAAGCTTTCTTT.

The chain uses TRBV6-2 or TRBV6-3 and TRBJ2-4, with D possibly matching TRBD2 (6 bases). The germline gives CDR1 MNHEY, CDR2 SVGEGT. Trimming stripped 0 bases from V and 0 bases from J, with 12 bases between. There are 17 residues in the CDR3. CDR3 in DNA: TGTGCCAGCAGTTACTCGAAGGAGGGCTTAGCCAAAAACATTCAGTACTTC. Translation gives CASSYSKEGLAKNIQYF.

This clonotype was found once. The genes are TRBV28 and TRBJ1-6; 9 nucleotides align to TRBD1. CDR1 is MDHEN, CDR2 SYDVKM, per germline. CDR3 length equals 22 residues. The V and J ends lost 5 bases and 2 bases, in that order; junction bases with no gene match: 22. The CDR3 nucleotides are TGTGCCAGCAGTCCAATTAAGGATTACCGGGACAGGGTTAGGCCCTATAATTCACCCCTCCACTTT. It yields the protein CASSPIKDYRDRVRPYNSPLHF.

The V call is TRBV13, the J call TRBJ2-3, with 7 nucleotides matching TRBD1. CDR1 and CDR2 (germline): PRHDT, FYEKMQ (reference sequence). This CDR3 contains 15 residues. The trim removed 2 bases at V and 1 base at J, leaving 3 bases unmatched. The DNA of the CDR3 is TGTGCCAGCAGCTTACTCGGGACAGGCACAGATACGCAGTATTTT. It yields the protein CASSLLGTGTDTQYF.